One and the same sample provided the 22 T cell receptor beta chains below, sequenced in a study of shared clonotypes between healthy human individuals. The assay was immunoSEQ multiplex PCR, and TCRdb's table has in-frame clones only and misses some. The sample contains about 2 million clones, about 95% of which appear only once. CD8 cells regarded as naive lacked CD45RO, were positively chosen for CCR7, and omitted terminally differentiated effector memory CD45RA+ cells. Material for sequencing was naive CD8+ T cells sorted from blood. The source is a man aged 18 to 30 in good health.

The V and J genes are TRBV5-4 and TRBJ2-2, with TRBD1 identical over 7 bases. Looked up from germline, CDR1 is SGHNT and CDR2 is YYREEE (reference sequence). The CDR3 runs to 14 residues. With V trimmed by 5 bases and J by 5 bases, 6 bases remained unmatched. CDR3 sequence: CASRDQTGTGELFF. The CDR3 DNA reads as TGTGCCAGCAGGGATCAGACAGGGACCGGGGAGCTGTTTTTT.

The genes are TRBV28 and TRBJ1-5; D gene ambiguous. The V and J ends lost 3 bases and 1 base respectively, with 4 bases between them. The CDR3 has 13 amino acids. From germline, CDR1 is MDHEN and CDR2 SYDVKM. The CDR3 nucleotides are TGTGCCAGCAGTTTTCAAAGCAATCAGCCCCAGCATTTT. Translated: CASSFQSNQPQHF.

The chain recombines TRBV15 with TRBJ2-3; TRBD2 matches at 7 bases. The CDR3 totals 17 residues. Unmatched junction bases numbered 11, after V lost 5 bases and J lost 0 bases. CDR1 and CDR2 from the germline V gene are LNHNV and YYDKDF (reference sequence). The CDR3 DNA reads as TGTGCCACCAGCGGAGCGGGAACCCAACAAAGCACAGATACGCAGTATTTT. It codes for CATSGAGTQQSTDTQYF.

As to this clone: Since no conserved phenylalanine or tryptophan closes the CDR3, a read error is the likely cause. Because the CDR3's place on the DNA is in doubt, the DNA is left out and the CDR3 is given as listed by TCRdb. The V gene is TRBV2, the J gene TRBJ1-6; the table's D gene call, TRBD1, was not cross checked with the DNA. The germline V gene has CDR1 SNHLY and CDR2 FYNNEI. Inclusive of both ends, the CDR3 amounts to 11 amino acids. CDR3 loop: CASSGGQGSEI.

This clone was recorded once. The chain joins TRBV2 to TRBJ2-3, with a possible D match to TRBD1 (6 bases). V lost 2 bases and J lost 0, with 12 bases in between. The CDR3 length is 16 residues. Germline loops: CDR1 SNHLY, CDR2 FYNNEI. CDR3 amino acids: CASSESPQGSTDTQYF. The CDR3 DNA is TGTGCCAGCAGTGAATCCCCACAGGGCAGCACAGATACGCAGTATTTT. Supplemented by reference TRBV2 and TRBJ2-3, the full variable domain reads EPEVTQTPSHQVTQMGQEVILRCVPISNHLYFYWYRQILGQKVEFLVSFYNNEISEKSEIFDDQFSVERPDGSNFTLKIRSTKLEDSAMYFCASSESPQGSTDTQYFGPGTRLTVL.

The rearrangement joins TRBV7-8 to TRBJ1-1, with a possible D match to TRBD1 (5 bases). The CDR3 contains 16 residues. Germline lookup yields CDR1 SGHVS and CDR2 FQNEAQ. V shed 1 base and J shed 1 base, with 13 bases lying between them. The CDR3: CASSLGVPGPNTEAFF. The CDR3 coding sequence is TGTGCCAGCAGCTTAGGAGTCCCGGGACCGAACACTGAAGCTTTCTTT.

The chain has TRBV5-4 and TRBJ1-4; D remains unclear. V was clipped by 5 bases and J by 7 bases, with 9 bases between them. The CDR3 spans 12 residues. Germline V gives CDR1 SGHNT, CDR2 YYREEE (reference sequence). The CDR3 nucleotides read TGTGCCAGCAGTCCGCATGGTGAAAAACTGTTTTTT. Amino acids: CASSPHGEKLFF. The full variable domain, rest sourced from reference TRBV5-4 and TRBJ1-4, is ETGVTQSPTHLIKTRGQQVTLRCSSQSGHNTVSWYQQALGQGPQFIFQYYREEENGRGNFPPRFSGLQFPNYSSELNVNALELDDSALYLCASSPHGEKLFFGSGTQLSVL.

J is TRBJ2-2 and V is TRBV27; D not resolved. Trimming cost V 2 bases and J 3 bases, with 7 bases left between them. This CDR3 spans 14 amino acids. CDR1 MNHEY and CDR2 SMNVEV come from the germline V gene (reference sequence). CDR3 coding DNA: TGTGCCAGCAGTTTAGGTCGGTACACCGGGGAGCTGTTTTTT. This translates into CASSLGRYTGELFF.

The rearrangement joins TRBV6-5 to TRBJ1-2; TRBD1 agrees at 9 bases. The CDR3 is 16 amino acids. CDR1 MNHEY and CDR2 SVGAGI come from the germline V gene. V gave up 0 bases and J gave up 3 bases; unmatched junction bases: 5. The CDR3 sequence is CASSYSVRTGDYGYTF. The CDR3 DNA reads TGTGCCAGCAGTTACTCGGTTAGGACAGGGGACTATGGCTACACCTTC.

The V gene is TRBV5-4, the J gene TRBJ2-1; D perhaps matches TRBD2 (6 bases). Per the germline V gene, CDR1 is SGHNT and CDR2 is YYREEE (reference sequence). The CDR3 is 15 residues long. Trimming shortened V by 3 bases and J by 0 bases, and 10 bases separated the two germline ends. The CDR3 here is CASSYSGASYNEQFF. CDR3 nucleotide sequence: TGTGCCAGCAGCTATAGCGGAGCCTCCTACAATGAGCAGTTCTTC.

J is TRBJ1-1 and V is TRBV4-3; D might be TRBD1 (5 bases). Per germline, CDR1 LGHNA and CDR2 YSLEER. This CDR3 has 18 amino acids. The V and J ends lost 0 bases and 3 bases respectively, with 20 bases between them. The CDR3: CASSQDLVSRDGDTEAFF. The CDR3 DNA reads TGCGCCAGCAGCCAAGATTTGGTTAGTAGGGACGGGGACACTGAAGCTTTCTTT.

This clone was counted a single time. V and J are TRBV7-9 and TRBJ2-3, with TRBD2 matching over 8 bases. This CDR3 has 17 amino acids. J was trimmed by 1 base and V by 7 bases; bases with no gene match: 13. CDR1 and CDR2 (germline): SEHNR, FQNEAQ (reference sequence). The CDR3 nucleotides read TGTGCCAGCAATGAAGGGTCTAGCGGGCCCCGCACAGATACGCAGTATTTT. Its translation: CASNEGSSGPRTDTQYF.

The genes are TRBV5-1 and TRBJ1-1; D may be TRBD1 (5 bases). Germline values: CDR1 SGHRS, CDR2 YFSETQ. V was trimmed by 2 bases and J by 5 bases, leaving 13 bases between them. The CDR3 is 14 residues long. CDR3 bases: TGCGCCAGCAGCTTAAAGGGGTCGAGGACTGAAGCTTTCTTT. The encoded protein is CASSLKGSRTEAFF.

The CDR3 region is CASSIIGLSGNTIYF. The DNA of the CDR3 is TGTGCCAGTAGTATTATTGGACTCTCTGGAAACACCATATATTTT. The V gene is TRBV19, the J gene TRBJ1-3; D is uncertain. The CDR3 consists of 15 residues. The germline gives CDR1 LNHDA, CDR2 SQIVND (reference sequence). The V end lost 3 bases, the J end lost 0 bases, and 9 bases lay between the germline ends.

This rearrangement joins TRBV29-1 to TRBJ2-7, with 7 bases aligning to TRBD1. V shed 6 bases and J 4 bases; nucleotides not matched to a gene: 9. From germline, CDR1 is SQVTM and CDR2 ANQGSEA. The CDR3 is 13 amino acids. The CDR3 DNA is TGCAGCGTCCGGACAGGTCAGGGTTACGAGCAGTACTTC. Its translation is CSVRTGQGYEQYF.

For this clone: The same CDR3 can be traced to other DNA sequences in this sample. The rearrangement links TRBV13 to TRBJ2-3; 7 nucleotides agree with TRBD2. Losses at the gene ends were 5 bases for V and 0 bases for J; bases not matched to a gene: 5. The CDR3 is made up of 15 amino acids. The germline V gene has CDR1 PRHDT and CDR2 FYEKMQ (reference sequence). The CDR3 region has the DNA TGTGCCAGCAGCCCGGGAGGAACTAGCACAGATACGCAGTATTTT. It is translated as CASSPGGTSTDTQYF.

This chain links TRBV14 with TRBJ2-7, with a weak D call TRBD2 (5 bases). Trimming cost V 5 bases and J 2 bases, with 19 bases left between them. Germline-derived CDR1 and CDR2 are SGHDN and FVKESK. The CDR3 contains 16 residues. The CDR3 nucleotides read TGTGCCAGCAGCGCAATCCGGGATGAAACCCCCTACGAGCAGTACTTC. Translating it yields CASSAIRDETPYEQYF.

The chain has TRBV27 and TRBJ2-7; D not certain. The CDR3 has 13 amino acids. Germline V gives CDR1 MNHEY, CDR2 SMNVEV (reference sequence). Trimming took 5 bases from V and 3 from J, leaving 11 bases between them. The CDR3 region is CASSPPDGYEQYF. The CDR3 bases are TGTGCCAGCAGTCCTCCGGACGGCTACGAGCAGTACTTC.

The genes are TRBV15 and TRBJ2-7; perhaps D is TRBD1 or TRBD2 (6 bases each). This CDR3 has 18 amino acids. The ends were cut back, 10 bases at V and 0 bases at J, with 28 bases in the middle. Per the germline V gene, CDR1 is LNHNV and CDR2 is YYDKDF (reference sequence). DNA of the CDR3: TGTGCCAGGAGGAAAGGGGGGAACGAGACGGGGAGCTCCTACGAGCAGTACTTC. Amino acid sequence: CARRKGGNETGSSYEQYF.

In regard to this clone: Other nucleotide sequences from this sample produce the same CDR3. The CDR3 loop is CAWSVSNQETQYF. The CDR3 nucleotides read TGTGCCTGGAGTGTATCTAACCAAGAGACCCAGTACTTC. The chain joins TRBV30 to TRBJ2-5; D is undetermined. The CDR3 is made up of 13 amino acids. Germline loops: CDR1 GTSNPN, CDR2 SVGIG (reference sequence). Trimming shortened V by 0 bases and J by 0 bases, and 5 bases separated the two germline ends.

Only one count was recorded for this clone. The chain couples TRBV7-2 to TRBJ2-3, with a possible D match to TRBD2 (6 bases). CDR1 and CDR2 (germline): SGHTA, FQGNSA. The CDR3 runs to 16 residues. The V gene lost 5 bases and the J gene lost 1 base, with 16 bases spanning the gap. CDR3 amino acids: CASSQDREWGTDTQYF. The DNA for the CDR3 is TGTGCCAGCAGCCAAGACCGGGAGTGGGGCACAGATACGCAGTATTTT.

V usage is TRBV27 and J usage is TRBJ2-7; 10 bases fit TRBD1. Trimming took 5 bases from V and 3 from J; bases not matched to a gene: 4. CDR1 and CDR2 (germline): MNHEY, SMNVEV (reference sequence). This CDR3 contains 14 residues. The CDR3 region has the DNA TGTGCCAGCAGTCGACAGGGGGCTTTCTACGAGCAGTACTTC. As protein: CASSRQGAFYEQYF.